This T cell receptor beta chain derives from a study of OX40 agonist ivuxolimab in advanced cancers. Study-wide background: Dose-escalation patients' cancers were hepatocellular carcinoma, melanoma, renal cell or head and neck cancer. Therapy given before enrollment (anti-PD-1, anti-PD-L1 or anti-CTLA-4) was allowed, and 40% to 50% had some.

Notes on this clone: The antigen remains unidentified.

Looked up from germline, CDR1 is MDHEN and CDR2 is SYDVKM. This CDR3 comprises 15 residues. V lost 5 bases and J 5 bases, leaving 19 bases between the germline ends. Study-wide results and caveats: Certain nonresponding patients likewise had low normalized T-cell clonal expansion. Patients who responded partially at 0.1-3.0 mg/kg showed clonal expansion ranking among the lowest.

The data were produced by immunoSEQ multiplex PCR, yet TCRdb's version contains in-frame clones alone and is incomplete. This sample carries under 60,000 clones, around 89% of them seen once, and the ten largest clones take 31%. The chain links TRBV28 to TRBJ2-7; unclear D gene. The origin of this receptor is an adult with an advanced solid tumor such as melanoma, head and neck, liver or kidney cancer. The specimen was CD4+ or CD8+ T cells sorted from blood, collected in a trial of the OX40 agonist ivuxolimab. CDR3 sequence reads: CASSPLQRAIHEQYF. Written as DNA, the CDR3 is TGTGCCAGCAGTCCGCTACAACGGGCAATCCACGAGCAGTACTTC.